This note documents a single TCR beta chain sequence. The entry originates in a study of CD8+ T cells in alopecia areata. cDNA reverse transcribed from extracted RNA served as the sequencing template. Sequencing was performed with immunoSEQ multiplex PCR; in TCRdb, only in-frame clones are kept and a portion is missing. The sample consists of over 150,000 clones, around 50% of them appearing once. The TCR originated in a human donor in good health. The sample was CD8+ T cells sorted from blood.

CDR3 nucleotides: TGTGCCAGCAGCTTGATGGGTAATGGCTACACCTTC. This sequence encodes CASSLMGNGYTF. The V call is TRBV5-6, the J call TRBJ1-2; D uncertain. Germline assignment: CDR1 SGHDT and CDR2 YYEEEE. The CDR3 sequence is 12 residues long. Trimming stripped 1 base from V and 6 bases from J, with 7 bases between.